Listed here is a single T cell receptor beta chain. The antigen is unknown. This CDR3 region has 16 residues. Trimming shortened V by 6 bases and J by 5 bases, and 22 bases separated the two germline ends. Per germline, CDR1 LNHDA and CDR2 SQIVND (reference sequence). The data originate from a study of Ad26.COV2.S vaccination and SARS-CoV-2 variants. Whole-study context: Ad26.COV2.S shots went into the muscle once or twice, 56 days apart. Study-level findings and limits: Similar non-spike TCR breadth was observed in recipients of vaccine and of placebo.

Stated treatment: around 19 received Ad26.COV2.S at low or high dose, single or two shots; a few received placebo; per-sample allocation not given. Vaccine and placebo recipients were sampled on day 63 after the first injection. Within Boston, the person who donated was an adult of 18-55 years. Wuhan-strain spike was delivered by a replication-incompetent Ad26 vector. Repertoires were generated with immunoSEQ multiplex PCR, while TCRdb's copy carries only in-frame clones and drops some. The data show over 400,000 clones, 90% seen once. The chain uses TRBV19 and TRBJ2-5; D is perhaps TRBD2 (7 bases). The origin of this receptor is a person between 18 and 65 years old who received the Ad26.COV2.S COVID-19 vaccine or a placebo. Sample: peripheral blood, taken in a trial of Ad26.COV2.S vaccine versus placebo. As DNA, the CDR3 is TGTGCCAGTAGGTCTCCGGGGGGCCCAGGAGGGGAGACCCAGTACTTC. Translated, it gives CASRSPGGPGGETQYF.